This TCR beta chain was documented in a study of shared clonotypes between healthy human individuals. This CDR3 is built from 18 residues. The germline CDR1 and CDR2 sequences are SGHTA and FQGTGA. Trimming cost V 1 base and J 0 bases, with 13 bases left between them. TCRdb keeps only in-frame clones here, not all; method: immunoSEQ multiplex PCR. The profile covers approximately 350,000 clones, with less than 85% appearing a single time and about 9.3% taken by the ten largest. Nashville, Tennessee was home to all donors, who were Caucasian adults. The split of CD4+ cells yielded CD45RA+ naive and CD45RA-negative memory subsets.

This rearrangement joins TRBV7-3 to TRBJ2-6; no clear D. The sequenced sample consisted of memory CD4+ T cells sorted from blood. Subset indicated: CD45RA-negative fraction. The sequence was obtained from a man aged 30 to 39 in good health. DNA of the CDR3: TGTGCCAGCAGCTTAAGAGGCCTAGACACCTCTGGGGCCAACGTCCTGACTTTC. It encodes CASSLRGLDTSGANVLTF.